These 21 T cell receptor beta chains were all obtained from the same sample, sequenced in a study of response to subunit inactivated influenza vaccine. MiXCR, applied by TCRdb to the RT-PCR reads, yields one record per CDR3 protein. The data contain approximately 290,000 distinct CDR3 sequences, 20% to 25% of them seen just once; the ten biggest clones take up around 10%. The input for sequencing was PBMCs from blood, taken approximately 20 months after vaccination. These receptors came from a man between 50 and 69 years old who received an inactivated influenza vaccine.

This clonotype has at least ten counts. The gene calls are TRBV4-1 and TRBJ1-3, with TRBD1 identical over 8 bases. The ends lost 0 bases at V and 3 bases at J; junction bases unmatched: 7. This CDR3 spans 17 amino acids. Per the germline V gene, CDR1 is MGHRA and CDR2 is YSYEKL. In DNA form, the CDR3 reads TGCGCCAGCAGCCAAGAGCCCCAGGGGGCAAGTGGAAACACCATATATTTT. Protein product: CASSQEPQGASGNTIYF.

This clonotype was detected a few times. The chain links TRBV27 to TRBJ1-6, with 9 positions matching TRBD1. The CDR3 is 17 residues long. Germline V gene sequence: CDR1 MNHEY, CDR2 SMNVEV (reference sequence). The junction had 14 bases not matched to a gene; V was cut back by 3 bases and J by 11 bases. CDR3 nucleotides: TGTGCCAGCAGTTTCCTATCGGCAGGACAGGGGATAACACCCCTCCACTTT. Translation gives CASSFLSAGQGITPLHF.

The CDR3 DNA reads TGTGCCAGCTCACCACAGGAGTATGGCTACACCTTC. This gives the protein CASSPQEYGYTF. J is TRBJ1-2 and V is TRBV18, with no clear D. Looked up from germline, CDR1 is KGHSH and CDR2 is LQKENI. The ends were cut back, 1 base at V and 5 bases at J, with 5 bases in the middle. The CDR3 runs 12 residues.

This clonotype appeared a few times. The gene calls are TRBV11-2 and TRBJ2-4, with D perhaps TRBD1 (5 bases). The CDR3 runs to 15 residues. With 1 base removed from V and 5 bases from J, the gap between germline ends came to 12 bases. The germline V gene has CDR1 SGHAT and CDR2 FQNNGV. The CDR3 coding sequence is TGTGCCAGCAGCTTAGGATCTGGCAGGGAAAACATTCAGTACTTC. This translates into CASSLGSGRENIQYF.

The rearrangement joins TRBV4-3 to TRBJ2-2, with 7 bases that match TRBD2. The V gene's germline CDR1 is LGHNA and CDR2 YSLEER. The CDR3 extends over 16 amino acids. J was trimmed by 1 base and V by 2 bases; bases with no gene match: 4. CDR3 in DNA: TGCGCCAGCAGCCAACTATGGGGGGGGAACACCGGGGAGCTGTTTTTT. This translates into CASSQLWGGNTGELFF.

The chain uses TRBV6-5 and TRBJ2-5; 7 nucleotides line up with TRBD2. CDR1 is MNHEY, CDR2 SVGAGI, per germline. V dropped 0 bases and J dropped 5; count of bases not matched to a gene: 9. The CDR3 covers 16 residues. CDR3 region: CASSYSVAGVSETQYF. The CDR3 DNA sequence: TGTGCCAGCAGTTACTCGGTGGCGGGAGTCTCTGAGACCCAGTACTTC.

This chain's CDR3 is CSAADRGETQYF. DNA for the CDR3: TGCAGTGCGGCCGACAGGGGCGAGACCCAGTACTTC. V and J are TRBV20-1 and TRBJ2-5, with TRBD1 matching 8 bases. Germline values: CDR1 DFQATT, CDR2 SNEGSKA (reference sequence). The CDR3 covers 12 residues. The V gene end was trimmed by 6 bases and the J gene end by 5 bases; junction bases not matched to a gene: 5.

This clonotype was picked up a small number of times. The chain uses TRBV29-1 and TRBJ2-1, with 10 bases aligning to TRBD2. The CDR3 sequence is 15 residues long. CDR1 and CDR2 (germline): SQVTM, ANQGSEA. J was trimmed by 0 bases and V by 6 bases; bases with no gene match: 5. CDR3 sequence (DNA): TGCAGCGTCGCCGGGACTAGCGTCTCCTACAATGAGCAGTTCTTC. Translated: CSVAGTSVSYNEQFF.

This clonotype was seen many times. J is TRBJ1-5 and V is TRBV24-1; a weak D match, TRBD1 (5 bases). The CDR3 spans 12 residues. Between the trimmed V and J ends, which lost 4 bases and 10 bases, there was a span of 10 bases. The V gene's germline CDR1 is KGHDR and CDR2 SFDVKD. The CDR3 region is CATSDGRTPQHF. The CDR3 coding sequence is TGTGCCACCAGTGACGGACGGACACCCCAGCATTTT.

In nucleotides, the CDR3 is TGTGCCAGCAGTTTGTCAAATGAGCAGTTCTTC. Protein: CASSLSNEQFF. This rearrangement joins TRBV12-3 or TRBV12-4 to TRBJ2-1; D not resolved. The CDR3 is made up of 11 amino acids. With 3 bases removed from V and 7 bases from J, the gap between germline ends came to 4 bases.

The chain couples TRBV4-1 to TRBJ1-1, with D possibly TRBD1 on 6 matching bases. The V end lost 0 bases, the J end lost 4 bases, and 18 bases lay between the germline ends. Germline CDR1 MGHRA, CDR2 YSYEKL. The CDR3 sequence is 17 residues long. CDR3 sequence (DNA): TGCGCCAGCAGCCAAGATCCTCCCAGGGGTGGGTCCACTGAAGCTTTCTTT. Encoded protein: CASSQDPPRGGSTEAFF.

V and J are TRBV6-1 and TRBJ2-7; D may be TRBD1 or TRBD2 (5 bases each). Germline CDR1 reads MNHNS; CDR2 reads SASEGT. V was trimmed by 6 bases and J by 6 bases, leaving 15 bases between them. CDR3 size: 13 residues. CDR3 loop: CASRPDFGTEQYF. CDR3 DNA sequence: TGTGCCAGCAGACCCGATTTCGGGACCGAGCAGTACTTC.

There are a few counts of this clonotype. The V gene is TRBV20-1, the J gene TRBJ1-5, with 8 positions matching TRBD1. The V gene end was trimmed by 2 bases and the J gene end by 2 bases; junction bases not matched to a gene: 5. Germline CDR1 DFQATT, CDR2 SNEGSKA (reference sequence). The CDR3 is made up of 15 amino acids. The CDR3 nucleotides are TGCAGTGCTAGATTTCAGGGGGCAGGCAATCAGCCCCAGCATTTT. Translating gives CSARFQGAGNQPQHF.

V gene TRBV7-2 combines with J gene TRBJ2-3, with 12 bases fitting TRBD2. Unmatched junction bases numbered 4, after V lost 5 bases and J lost 4 bases. Germline CDR1 and CDR2: SGHTA and FQGNSA. The CDR3 contains 15 residues. The CDR3 nucleotides read TGTGCCAGCAGCCGTCTAGCGGGAGGGCCAGATACGCAGTATTTT. As protein: CASSRLAGGPDTQYF.

This clonotype was seen repeatedly, ten times or more. This chain connects TRBV18 to TRBJ1-1, with D maybe TRBD1 (6 bases). The CDR3 contains 16 residues. The V gene's germline CDR1 is KGHSH and CDR2 LQKENI. The V end was cut by 3 bases, the J end by 4 bases, with 18 bases between. The CDR3 DNA is TGTGCCAGCTCACCGGACTCAACAGGGCTTATCACTGAAGCTTTCTTT. Its translation: CASSPDSTGLITEAFF.

The V and J genes are TRBV12-3 or TRBV12-4 and TRBJ2-1; weak D call: TRBD2 (5 bases). This CDR3 has 11 residues. Trimming shortened V by 3 bases and J by 12 bases, and 9 bases separated the two germline ends. The CDR3 DNA reads TGTGCCAGCAGTTTCAGCGGTGGGCAGTTCTTC. Translated, it gives CASSFSGGQFF.

The genes are TRBV11-2 and TRBJ1-2; no definite D call. Germline loops: CDR1 SGHAT, CDR2 FQNNGV. This CDR3 contains 14 residues. V was trimmed by 5 bases and J by 3 bases, leaving 13 bases between them. This chain's CDR3 is CASSRRTADYGYTF. CDR3 in DNA: TGTGCCAGCAGCCGTCGTACAGCAGACTATGGCTACACCTTC.

This chain links TRBV7-9 with TRBJ2-3; D is perhaps TRBD1 or TRBD2 (5 bases each). The V end lost 3 bases, the J end lost 6 bases, and 13 bases lay between the germline ends. In germline, CDR1 is SEHNR, CDR2 FQNEAQ (reference sequence). The CDR3 totals 14 residues. CDR3 amino acids: CASSFWGRGDTQYF. Written as DNA, the CDR3 is TGTGCCAGCAGCTTTTGGGGGAGAGGTGATACGCAGTATTTT. The full variable domain, rest sourced from reference TRBV7-9 and TRBJ2-3, is DTGVSQNPRHKITKRGQNVTFRCDPISEHNRLYWYRQTLGQGPEFLTYFQNEAQLEKSRLLSDRFSAERPKGSFSTLEIQRTEQGDSAMYLCASSFWGRGDTQYFGPGTRLTVL.

V and J are TRBV9 and TRBJ1-1; D gene uncertain. Germline loops: CDR1 SGDLS, CDR2 YYNGEE. The ends were cut back, 3 bases at V and 0 bases at J, with 9 bases in the middle. The CDR3 is made up of 14 amino acids. The CDR3 reads CASSGSSMNTEAFF. Written as DNA, the CDR3 is TGTGCCAGCAGCGGATCAAGCATGAACACTGAAGCTTTCTTT.

This clonotype was counted only a few times. The gene calls are TRBV14 and TRBJ2-7; D may be TRBD2 (6 bases). Trimming left V 2 bases short and J 7 bases short, with 18 bases between. The CDR3 spans 15 residues. Per the germline V gene, CDR1 is SGHDN and CDR2 is FVKESK. CDR3 sequence: CASSQLGGGTREQYF. CDR3 sequence (DNA): TGTGCCAGCAGCCAACTTGGTGGGGGGACGCGGGAGCAGTACTTC.

V and J are TRBV4-3 and TRBJ2-5; D is perhaps TRBD2 (5 bases). CDR3 length: 20 amino acids. V was shortened by 4 bases and J by 3 bases, with 30 bases between the two germline ends. The germline V gene encodes CDR1 LGHNA and CDR2 YSLEER. The CDR3 here is CASSPGVPGLQRSAKETQYF. The CDR3, as DNA: TGCGCCAGCAGCCCCGGGGTCCCCGGGCTACAAAGATCGGCCAAAGAGACCCAGTACTTC.